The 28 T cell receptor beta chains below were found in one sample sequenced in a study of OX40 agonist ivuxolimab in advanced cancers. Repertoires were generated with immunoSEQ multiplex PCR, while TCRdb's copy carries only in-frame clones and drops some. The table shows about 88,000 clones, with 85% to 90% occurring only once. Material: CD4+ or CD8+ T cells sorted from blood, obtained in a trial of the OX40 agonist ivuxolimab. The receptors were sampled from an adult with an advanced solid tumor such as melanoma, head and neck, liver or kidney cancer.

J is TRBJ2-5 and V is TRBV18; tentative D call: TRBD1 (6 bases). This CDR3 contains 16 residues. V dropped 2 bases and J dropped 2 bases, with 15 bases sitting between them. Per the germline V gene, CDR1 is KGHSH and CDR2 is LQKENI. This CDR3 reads CASSPATGRAQETQYF. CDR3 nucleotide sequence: TGTGCCAGCTCACCAGCGACAGGAAGGGCTCAAGAGACCCAGTACTTC.

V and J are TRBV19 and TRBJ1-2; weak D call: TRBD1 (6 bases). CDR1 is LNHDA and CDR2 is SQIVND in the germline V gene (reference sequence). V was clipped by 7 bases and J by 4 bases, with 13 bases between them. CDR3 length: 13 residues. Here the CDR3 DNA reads TGTGCCAGTACCGGACAGTGGATCTATGGCTACACCTTC. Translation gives CASTGQWIYGYTF.

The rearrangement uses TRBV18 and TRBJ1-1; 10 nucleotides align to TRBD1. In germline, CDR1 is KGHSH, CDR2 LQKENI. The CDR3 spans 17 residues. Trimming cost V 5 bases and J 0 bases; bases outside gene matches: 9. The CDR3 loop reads CASSSRQGASMNTEAFF. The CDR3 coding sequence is TGTGCCAGCTCATCCCGACAGGGGGCCAGTATGAACACTGAAGCTTTCTTT.

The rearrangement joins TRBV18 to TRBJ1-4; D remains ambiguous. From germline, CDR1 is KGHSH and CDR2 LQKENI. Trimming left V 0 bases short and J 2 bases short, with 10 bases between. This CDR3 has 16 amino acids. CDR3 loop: CASSPPTTQTNEKLFF. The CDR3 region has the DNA TGTGCCAGCTCACCACCCACCACACAGACTAATGAAAAACTGTTTTTT.

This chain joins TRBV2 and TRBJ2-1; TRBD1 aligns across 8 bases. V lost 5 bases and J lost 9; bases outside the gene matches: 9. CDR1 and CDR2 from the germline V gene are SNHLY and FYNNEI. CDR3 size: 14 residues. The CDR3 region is CASSQTTGEAEQFF. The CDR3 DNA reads TGTGCCAGCAGTCAAACGACAGGGGAGGCTGAGCAGTTCTTC.

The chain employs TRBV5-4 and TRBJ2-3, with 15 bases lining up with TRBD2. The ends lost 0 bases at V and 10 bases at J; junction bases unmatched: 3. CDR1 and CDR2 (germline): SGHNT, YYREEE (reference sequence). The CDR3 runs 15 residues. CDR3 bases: TGTGCCAGCAGCTTGGCGGGACTAGCGGGAGGCGCGCAGTATTTT. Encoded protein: CASSLAGLAGGAQYF.

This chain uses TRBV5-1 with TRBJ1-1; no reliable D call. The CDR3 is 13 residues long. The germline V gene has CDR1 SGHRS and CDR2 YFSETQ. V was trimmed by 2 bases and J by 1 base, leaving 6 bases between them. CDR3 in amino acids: CASSLQTNTEAFF. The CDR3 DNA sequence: TGCGCCAGCAGCTTACAGACGAACACTGAAGCTTTCTTT.

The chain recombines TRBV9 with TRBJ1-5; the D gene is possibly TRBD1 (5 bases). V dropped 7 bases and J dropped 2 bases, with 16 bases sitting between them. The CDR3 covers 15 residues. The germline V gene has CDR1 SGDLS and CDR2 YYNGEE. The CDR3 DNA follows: TGTGCCAGCTCCCTCTCAGGGTCCGGCAATCAGCCCCAGCATTTT. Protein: CASSLSGSGNQPQHF.

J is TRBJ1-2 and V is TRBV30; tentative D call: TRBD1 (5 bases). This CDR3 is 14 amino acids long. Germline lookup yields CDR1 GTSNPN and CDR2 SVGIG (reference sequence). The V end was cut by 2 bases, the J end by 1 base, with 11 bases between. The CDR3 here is CAWSLLGLNYGYTF. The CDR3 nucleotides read TGTGCCTGGAGTCTCCTGGGGCTTAACTATGGCTACACCTTC.

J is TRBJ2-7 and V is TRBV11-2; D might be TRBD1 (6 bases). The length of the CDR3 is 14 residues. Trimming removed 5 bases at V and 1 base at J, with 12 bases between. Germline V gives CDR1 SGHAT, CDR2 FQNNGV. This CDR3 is CASSPPGQSYEQYF. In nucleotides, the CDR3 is TGTGCCAGCAGCCCACCGGGACAATCCTACGAGCAGTACTTC.

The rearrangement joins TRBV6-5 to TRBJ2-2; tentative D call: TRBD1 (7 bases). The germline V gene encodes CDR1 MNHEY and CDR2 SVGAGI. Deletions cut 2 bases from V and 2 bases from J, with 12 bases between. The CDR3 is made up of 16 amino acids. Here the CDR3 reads CASSYGQGGNTGELFF. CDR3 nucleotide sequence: TGTGCCAGCAGTTACGGGCAGGGGGGTAACACCGGGGAGCTGTTTTTT.

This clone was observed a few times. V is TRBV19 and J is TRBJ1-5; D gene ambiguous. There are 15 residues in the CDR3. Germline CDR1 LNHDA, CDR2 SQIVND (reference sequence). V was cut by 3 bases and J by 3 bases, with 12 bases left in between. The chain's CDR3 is CASSIEGYNNQPQHF. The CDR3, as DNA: TGTGCCAGTAGTATTGAGGGATATAACAATCAGCCCCAGCATTTT.

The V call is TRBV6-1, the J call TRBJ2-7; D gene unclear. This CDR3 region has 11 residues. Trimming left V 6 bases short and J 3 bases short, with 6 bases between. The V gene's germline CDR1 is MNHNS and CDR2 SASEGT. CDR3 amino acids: CASSQIYEQYF. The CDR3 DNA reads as TGTGCCAGCAGCCAGATCTACGAGCAGTACTTC.

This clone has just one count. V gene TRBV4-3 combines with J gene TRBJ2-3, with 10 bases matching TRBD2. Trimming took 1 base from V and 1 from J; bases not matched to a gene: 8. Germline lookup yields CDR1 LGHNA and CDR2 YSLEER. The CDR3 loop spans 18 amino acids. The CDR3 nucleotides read TGCGCCAGCAGCCAAGTTTCTAGCGGGAGCCTCGGCACAGATACGCAGTATTTT. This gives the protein CASSQVSSGSLGTDTQYF.

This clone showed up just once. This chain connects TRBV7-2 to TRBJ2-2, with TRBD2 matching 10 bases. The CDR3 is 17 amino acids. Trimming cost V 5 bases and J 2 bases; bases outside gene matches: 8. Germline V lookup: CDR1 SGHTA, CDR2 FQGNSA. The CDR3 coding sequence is TGTGCCAGCAGCCCCCGGGAGCGGGAGGGCAACACCGGGGAGCTGTTTTTT. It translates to CASSPREREGNTGELFF.

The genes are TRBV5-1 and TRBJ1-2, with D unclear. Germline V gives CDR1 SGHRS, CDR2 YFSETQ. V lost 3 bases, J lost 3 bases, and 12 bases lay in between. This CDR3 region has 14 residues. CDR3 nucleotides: TGCGCCAGCAGCTCAACCTACGGAGACTATGGCTACACCTTC. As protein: CASSSTYGDYGYTF.

The chain's CDR3 is CASCLDRAGEAFF. The CDR3 nucleotides read TGTGCCAGCTGCTTGGACAGGGCCGGTGAAGCTTTCTTT. The rearrangement links TRBV28 to TRBJ1-1; 8 positions agree with TRBD1. The length of the CDR3 is 13 residues. The germline V gene encodes CDR1 MDHEN and CDR2 SYDVKM. After removal of 8 bases from V and 7 bases from J, the junction contained 9 bases not matched to a gene.

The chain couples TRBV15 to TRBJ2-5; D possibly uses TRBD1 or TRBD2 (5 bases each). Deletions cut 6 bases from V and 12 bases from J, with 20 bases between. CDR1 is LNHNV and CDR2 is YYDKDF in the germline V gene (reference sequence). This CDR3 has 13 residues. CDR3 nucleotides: TGTGCCACCAGTCGAGGGGCGGGTGGTGAAAAGTACTTC. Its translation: CATSRGAGGEKYF.

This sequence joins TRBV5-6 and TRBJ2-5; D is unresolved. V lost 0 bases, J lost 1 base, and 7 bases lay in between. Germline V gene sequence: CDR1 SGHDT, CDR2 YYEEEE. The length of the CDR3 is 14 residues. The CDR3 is CASSLVGSQETQYF. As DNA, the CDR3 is TGTGCCAGCAGCTTGGTTGGCAGCCAAGAGACCCAGTACTTC.

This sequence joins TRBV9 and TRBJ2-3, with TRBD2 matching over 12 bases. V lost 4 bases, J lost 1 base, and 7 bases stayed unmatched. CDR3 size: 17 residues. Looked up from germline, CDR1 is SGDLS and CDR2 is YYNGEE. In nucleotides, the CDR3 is TGTGCCAGCAGCCCCCTAACTAGCGGGGGGCGCACAGATACGCAGTATTTT. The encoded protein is CASSPLTSGGRTDTQYF.

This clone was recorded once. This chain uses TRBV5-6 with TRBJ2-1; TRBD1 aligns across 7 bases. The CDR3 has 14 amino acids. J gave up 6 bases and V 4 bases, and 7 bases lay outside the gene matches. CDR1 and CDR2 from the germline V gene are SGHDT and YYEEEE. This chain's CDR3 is CASSLGDSSNEQFF. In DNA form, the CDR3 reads TGTGCCAGCAGCCTCGGGGACAGTTCCAATGAGCAGTTCTTC.

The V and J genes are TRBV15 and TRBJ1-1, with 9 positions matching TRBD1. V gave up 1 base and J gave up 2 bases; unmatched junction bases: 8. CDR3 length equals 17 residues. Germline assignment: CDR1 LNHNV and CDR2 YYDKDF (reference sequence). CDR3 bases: TGTGCCACCAGCAGAGCCCTCATGACAGGGGGAAACACTGAAGCTTTCTTT. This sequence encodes CATSRALMTGGNTEAFF.

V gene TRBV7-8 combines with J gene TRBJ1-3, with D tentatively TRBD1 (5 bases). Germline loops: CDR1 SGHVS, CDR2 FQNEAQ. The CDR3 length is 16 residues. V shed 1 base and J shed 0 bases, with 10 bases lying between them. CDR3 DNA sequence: TGTGCCAGCAGCTTAGTAGGGGCGCCCTCTGGAAACACCATATATTTT. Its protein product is CASSLVGAPSGNTIYF.

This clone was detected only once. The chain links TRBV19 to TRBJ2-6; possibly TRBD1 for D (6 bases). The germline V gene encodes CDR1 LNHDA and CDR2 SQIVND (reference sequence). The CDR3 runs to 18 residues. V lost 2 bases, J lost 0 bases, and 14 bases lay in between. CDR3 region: CASSISGQWTSGANVLTF. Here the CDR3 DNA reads TGTGCCAGTAGTATATCTGGACAGTGGACCTCTGGGGCCAACGTCCTGACTTTC.

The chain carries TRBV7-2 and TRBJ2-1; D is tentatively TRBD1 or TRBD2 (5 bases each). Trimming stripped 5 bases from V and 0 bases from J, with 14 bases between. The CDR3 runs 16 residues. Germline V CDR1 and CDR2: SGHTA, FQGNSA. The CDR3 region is CASSRTGTGSYNEQFF. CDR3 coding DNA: TGTGCCAGCAGCAGAACCGGGACCGGCTCCTACAATGAGCAGTTCTTC.

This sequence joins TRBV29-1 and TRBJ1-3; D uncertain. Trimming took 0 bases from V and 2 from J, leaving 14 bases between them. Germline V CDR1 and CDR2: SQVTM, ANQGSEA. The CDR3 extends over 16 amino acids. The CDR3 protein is CSVEDRRGSTGNTIYF. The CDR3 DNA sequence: TGCAGCGTTGAAGATAGGCGGGGTTCGACTGGAAACACCATATATTTT. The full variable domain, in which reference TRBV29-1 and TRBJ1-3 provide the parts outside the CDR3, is SAVISQKPSRDICQRGTSLTIQCQVDSQVTMMFWYRQQPGQSLTLIATANQGSEATYESGFVIDKFPISRPNLTFSTLTVSNMSPEDSSIYLCSVEDRRGSTGNTIYFGEGSWLTVV.

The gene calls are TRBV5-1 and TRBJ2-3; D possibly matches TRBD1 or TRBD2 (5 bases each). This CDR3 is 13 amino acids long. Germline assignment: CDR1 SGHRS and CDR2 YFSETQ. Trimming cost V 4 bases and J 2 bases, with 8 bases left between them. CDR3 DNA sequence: TGCGCCAGCAGCGCCGGGACCACAGATACGCAGTATTTT. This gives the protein CASSAGTTDTQYF.

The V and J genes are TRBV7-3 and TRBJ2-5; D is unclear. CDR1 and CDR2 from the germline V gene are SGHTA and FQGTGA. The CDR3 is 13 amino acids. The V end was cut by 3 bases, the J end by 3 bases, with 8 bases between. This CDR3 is CASSLGPEETQYF. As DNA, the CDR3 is TGTGCCAGCAGCTTGGGCCCAGAAGAGACCCAGTACTTC.